This entry features one TCR beta chain sequence. The assay was immunoSEQ multiplex PCR, and TCRdb's table has in-frame clones only and misses some. The table has tens of thousands of clones, more than 85% seen once. This specimen belongs to a study of T cell responses to AZD1222 COVID-19 vaccine. V lost 4 bases to trimming and J lost 5 bases, with 7 bases between them. From germline, CDR1 is SGDLS and CDR2 YYNGEE. The CDR3 is 13 residues long. The sequence came from an adult who received the AZD1222 COVID-19 vaccine. Source: peripheral blood, taken 28 days after the second AZD1222 dose. V is TRBV9 and J is TRBJ1-6; D ambiguous. Written as DNA, the CDR3 is TGTGCCAGCAGCTCGGACCATAATTCACCCCTCCACTTT. It specifies CASSSDHNSPLHF.